This T cell receptor (beta chain) was observed in a study of blood T cells in healthy people across ages. Study-wide points: There was no known CMV status for donors, so expanded clonotype changes were possibly confounded. Age brought a roughly linear fall in TCR beta diversity measured per million T cells.

For this clonotype: Antigen specificity is unknown.

The CDR3 loop spans 17 amino acids. CDR1 and CDR2 from the germline V gene are DFQATT and SNEGSKA (reference sequence). J gave up 1 base and V 6 bases, and 12 bases lay outside the gene matches. Peripheral blood, about 9.4 milliliters per donor, was collected. A second PCR, run for about 6 to 12 cycles, used a sample-barcoded 5' primer plus a J-beta primer mix. Sequencing of every sample gave 2.5 million or more CDR3-containing paired-end reads. Via MiXCR, TCRdb re-called the 5' RACE reads, giving one row per CDR3 protein. The top ten hold approximately 2% of the sample, which has 2 million or so distinct CDR3 sequences, approximately 50% seen once.

V is TRBV20-1 and J is TRBJ2-1; 10 nucleotides line up with TRBD1. Sequenced material: blood. This TCR came from a woman aged 35 to 49 in good health. The CDR3 spells CSAPGTGAALSYNEQFF. CDR3 DNA sequence: TGCAGTGCGCCCGGGACAGGGGCCGCCTTATCCTACAATGAGCAGTTCTTC.